This TCR beta chain came from a study of blood T cell repertoires in COVID-19. Looking at the study overall: T cells, B-cell-depleted T cells, or PBMCs supplied cDNA or gDNA.

This clone has a single count. TCRdb keeps only in-frame clones here, not all; method: immunoSEQ multiplex PCR. Seen here are roughly 35,000 clones, 85% observed once, and the top ten hold around 13%. The V gene's germline CDR1 is KGHDR and CDR2 SFDVKD. V shed 5 bases, J shed 6 bases, and the junction held 9 bases outside the gene matches. The CDR3 is 15 residues long. The chain is built from TRBV24-1 and TRBJ1-5, with 7 bases matching TRBD1. The source of this sequence is a human donor with acute or convalescent COVID-19. The donor label of this sample is uncertain. Sequenced input: peripheral blood. CDR3 sequence reads: CATSVGGQGGQPQHF. CDR3 DNA sequence: TGTGCCACCAGTGTTGGGGGCCAGGGGGGTCAGCCCCAGCATTTT.